A single sample gave rise to the 21 T cell receptor beta chains below, sequenced in a study of read filtering for tumor transcriptome and immune sequencing. The library was built from around 400 ng RNA with molecular barcoded adaptors for alpha/delta and beta/gamma chains. TCRdb used MiXCR to reprocess the reads, holding one entry per CDR3 protein. The sample records about 63,000 distinct CDR3 sequences, around 14% being singletons. The sample comprised a population of CD138-negative cells sorted from bone marrow. The receptors were gathered from a donor aged 40 or over with multiple myeloma.

About this clonotype: A much bigger clone sits one base away, suggesting this may be a read error. Without the conserved terminal phenylalanine or tryptophan, this CDR3 likely stems from a read error. This chain connects TRBV5-4 to TRBJ2-2; 10 positions agree with TRBD1. Per the germline V gene, CDR1 is SGHNT and CDR2 is YYREEE (reference sequence). V gave up 4 bases and J gave up 5 bases; unmatched junction bases: 8. This CDR3 region has 16 residues. The CDR3 loop reads CASSPLGQGGTGELFL. In DNA form, the CDR3 reads TGTGCCAGCAGCCCCCTTGGACAGGGGGGGACCGGGGAGCTGTTTCTT.

Worth noting for this clonotype: A read error may account for a junction end that differs from germline. This rearrangement joins TRBV2 to TRBJ1-1, with 10 bases lining up with TRBD1. The CDR3 covers 17 residues. Germline CDR1 reads SNHLY; CDR2 reads FYNNEI. CDR3 residues: CASSTRGTGAPITVAFF. Here the CDR3 DNA reads TGTGCCAGCAGTACACGAGGGACAGGGGCTCCGATCACTGTAGCTTTCTTT. Looking up the rest from reference TRBV2 and TRBJ1-1 gives the full variable domain: EPEVTQTPSHQVTQMGQEVILRCVPISNHLYFYWYRQILGQKVEFLVSFYNNEISEKSEIFDDQFSVERPDGSNFTLKIRSTKLEDSAMYFCASSTRGTGAPITVAFFGQGTRLTVV.

A remark on this clonotype: A read error may explain this, as a much larger clone is one base away. The CDR3 is CATSDLSGGPYGYTF. CDR3 nucleotides: TGTGCCACCAGTGATTTGTCCGGGGGTCCCTATGGCTACACCTTC. The chain has TRBV24-1 and TRBJ1-2, with D possibly TRBD1 on 5 matching bases. Trimming shortened V by 0 bases and J by 4 bases, and 11 bases separated the two germline ends. The germline V gene has CDR1 KGHDR and CDR2 SFDVKD. The CDR3 contains 15 residues.

On this clonotype itself: An end of the junction does not agree with germline; a read error may underlie this. The rearrangement uses TRBV24-1 and TRBJ2-1; possibly TRBD2 for D (6 bases). This CDR3 spans 16 amino acids. CDR1 and CDR2 from the germline V gene are KGHDR and SFDVKD. The CDR3 here is CATGDPNLASYNGQFF. CDR3 DNA: TGTGCCACCGGTGATCCTAACCTAGCGTCCTACAATGGGCAGTTCTTC.

V usage is TRBV29-1 and J usage is TRBJ2-5, with D possibly being TRBD2 (5 bases). The germline CDR1 and CDR2 sequences are SQVTM and ANQGSEA. Trimming left V 7 bases short and J 3 bases short, with 15 bases between. There are 13 residues in the CDR3. The CDR3 nucleotides are TGCAGCGATGTAGTCATGAGGGAAGAGACCCAGTACTTC. Translating it yields CSDVVMREETQYF.

This clonotype was seen ten or more times. The CDR3 coding sequence is TGTGCCAGCAGCGTAGCCGGGGAATATGTTTACGAGCAGTACTTC. Translated: CASSVAGEYVYEQYF. The V call is TRBV9, the J call TRBJ2-7; a possible D gene is TRBD2 (5 bases). CDR3 size: 15 residues. Trimming took off 0 bases at V and 4 bases at J, with 14 bases between the two ends. Germline lookup yields CDR1 SGDLS and CDR2 YYNGEE.

This clonotype was detected a few times. This chain uses TRBV4-3 with TRBJ2-1; maybe TRBD1 (8 bases). Germline V CDR1 and CDR2: LGHNA, YSLEER. Trimming took off 4 bases at V and 6 bases at J, with 28 bases between the two ends. The CDR3 contains 19 residues. CDR3 loop: CASSRQGPTSSFVGNEQFF. The CDR3 DNA sequence: TGCGCCAGCAGCCGACAGGGGCCGACTAGCTCTTTTGTCGGCAATGAGCAGTTCTTC.

About this clonotype: This may be a read error, as it is one base from a much larger clone. V gene TRBV7-9 combines with J gene TRBJ2-7; 9 nucleotides align to TRBD2. The CDR3 covers 14 residues. Germline V gene data show CDR1 as SEHNR and CDR2 as FQNEAQ (reference sequence). With V trimmed by 5 bases and J by 2 bases, 4 bases remained unmatched. Here the CDR3 DNA reads TGTGCCAGCAGCGCTAGCGGGGCGACCTACGAGCAGTACTTC. Translating it yields CASSASGATYEQYF.

To note about this clonotype: This may stem from a read error, because a much larger clone lies one nucleotide away. This sequence joins TRBV29-1 and TRBJ2-3; 13 bases are shared with TRBD2. V lost 6 bases, J lost 8 bases, and 11 bases stayed unmatched. In germline, CDR1 is SQVTM, CDR2 ANQGSEA. The CDR3 consists of 15 residues. DNA for the CDR3: TGCAGCGTAGAACCCCGGACTAGCGGGAGTACTACGCAGTATTTT. This translates into CSVEPRTSGSTTQYF.

This clonotype was found a few times. The chain is built from TRBV20-1 and TRBJ2-7; TRBD2 matches 8 bases. The germline CDR1 and CDR2 sequences are DFQATT and SNEGSKA (reference sequence). V lost 0 bases, J lost 2 bases, and 9 bases stayed unmatched. CDR3 length: 16 amino acids. Here the CDR3 reads CSARDVRGTSPYEQYF. In DNA form, the CDR3 reads TGCAGTGCTAGAGATGTTCGCGGGACTAGTCCCTACGAGCAGTACTTC.

This clonotype was seen many times. The chain is built from TRBV5-6 and TRBJ1-5, with D uncertain. Germline CDR1 reads SGHDT; CDR2 reads YYEEEE. The V and J ends lost 4 bases and 3 bases respectively, with 14 bases between them. The length of the CDR3 is 15 residues. The CDR3: CASSRTDMFNQPQHF. In nucleotides, the CDR3 is TGTGCCAGCAGCCGGACCGACATGTTCAATCAGCCCCAGCATTTT.

This clonotype was recorded many times. The chain employs TRBV5-1 and TRBJ2-3; 9 bases are a match to TRBD2. Germline-derived CDR1 and CDR2 are SGHRS and YFSETQ. With V trimmed by 4 bases and J by 5 bases, 14 bases remained unmatched. The CDR3 extends over 17 amino acids. As DNA, the CDR3 is TGCGCCAGCAGCCCTCGTAGGGCGGGAGGGCCGGGAGATACGCAGTATTTT. It specifies CASSPRRAGGPGDTQYF.

At least ten counts were recorded for this clonotype. In nucleotides, the CDR3 is TGCGCCAGCAGGCAGGAGGGCCCCTACAATGAGCAGTTCTTC. Amino acid sequence: CASRQEGPYNEQFF. The V gene is TRBV4-1, the J gene TRBJ2-1; the D gene is possibly TRBD2 (6 bases). The CDR3 spans 14 residues. Trimming left V 6 bases short and J 2 bases short, with 11 bases between. Germline V CDR1 and CDR2: MGHRA, YSYEKL.

There are many counts of this clonotype. The V and J genes are TRBV5-1 and TRBJ2-3; D gene ambiguous. The V gene lost 0 bases and the J gene lost 4 bases, with 3 bases spanning the gap. The germline CDR1 and CDR2 sequences are SGHRS and YFSETQ. The CDR3 extends over 12 amino acids. This CDR3 reads CASSLDADTQYF. CDR3 DNA sequence: TGCGCCAGCAGCTTGGACGCAGATACGCAGTATTTT.

The J gene is TRBJ2-7, the V gene TRBV14; 9 nucleotides agree with TRBD1. The germline V gene has CDR1 SGHDN and CDR2 FVKESK. The CDR3 is 13 amino acids. V shed 5 bases, J shed 6 bases, and the junction held 5 bases outside the gene matches. The CDR3 spells CASSRTTGGEQYF. The CDR3 coding sequence is TGTGCCAGCAGCAGGACGACAGGGGGCGAGCAGTACTTC. Complete variable domain (other parts from reference TRBV14 and TRBJ2-7): EAGVTQFPSHSVIEKGQTVTLRCDPISGHDNLYWYRRVMGKEIKFLLHFVKESKQDESGMPNNRFLAERTGGTYSTLKVQPAELEDSGVYFCASSRTTGGEQYFGPGTRLTVT.

In its sample, this clonotype was seen many times. The rearrangement links TRBV19 to TRBJ2-3, with TRBD2 matching 9 bases. The length of the CDR3 is 15 residues. CDR1 LNHDA and CDR2 SQIVND come from the germline V gene (reference sequence). J gave up 1 base and V 10 bases, and 9 bases lay outside the gene matches. For the CDR3, the DNA is TGTGCCACCATTCCTAGCGGGGTACGCACAGATACGCAGTATTTT. Its protein product is CATIPSGVRTDTQYF.

The J gene is TRBJ1-4, the V gene TRBV30; TRBD1 aligns across 7 bases. Unmatched junction bases numbered 10, after V lost 4 bases and J lost 8 bases. The germline V gene has CDR1 GTSNPN and CDR2 SVGIG (reference sequence). This CDR3 has 14 residues. The CDR3 DNA reads TGTGCCTGGAACGGGGCAGGGGGATCGGAAAAACTGTTTTTT. It codes for CAWNGAGGSEKLFF. Variable domain in full (rest from reference TRBV30 and TRBJ1-4): SQTIHQWPATLVQPVGSPLSLECTVEGTSNPNLYWYRQAAGRGLQLLFYSVGIGQISSEVPQNLSASRPQDRQFILSSKKLLLSDSGFYLCAWNGAGGSEKLFFGSGTQLSVL.

In regard to this clonotype: A much larger clone lies a single base off, so this may be a read error. The chain employs TRBV7-3 and TRBJ2-2; TRBD1 agrees at 12 bases. There are 19 residues in the CDR3. The germline gives CDR1 SGHTA, CDR2 FQGTGA. Here the CDR3 reads CASSFMALGTGGRTGEQFF. Here the CDR3 DNA reads TGTGCCAGCAGCTTTATGGCCCTCGGGACAGGGGGCCGGACCGGGGAGCAGTTTTTT.

In regard to this clonotype: This may arise from a read error, as a much more abundant clone is one base away. This chain links TRBV10-3 with TRBJ2-3, with D tentatively TRBD2 (6 bases). The CDR3 runs to 13 residues. The V end was cut by 10 bases, the J end by 4 bases, with 15 bases between. CDR1 ENHRY and CDR2 SYGVKD come from the germline V gene. For the CDR3, the DNA is TGTGCCAGCGCCCCTAGCGCGGCAGATACGCAGTATTTT. It yields the protein CASAPSAADTQYF.

This chain connects TRBV21-1 to TRBJ2-4; the DNA was not used to check the table's D call, TRBD1. TRBV21-1 is a listed pseudogene. The CDR3 runs 17 residues. The CDR3 region has the DNA TGTGCCAGCAGCAAAGCTAACCTAGCAGGGGCCAAAAACATTCAGTACTTC. It specifies CASSKANLAGAKNIQYF.

This clonotype was counted many times. This chain joins TRBV9 and TRBJ2-1; 9 nucleotides match TRBD2. Germline CDR1 SGDLS, CDR2 YYNGEE. There are 15 residues in the CDR3. Trimming removed 1 base from V and 8 bases from J; junction bases left unmatched: 7. The CDR3 bases are TGTGCCAGCAGCGTAAATAGCGGGAGAGAGGATGAGCAGTTCTTC. Protein product: CASSVNSGREDEQFF.